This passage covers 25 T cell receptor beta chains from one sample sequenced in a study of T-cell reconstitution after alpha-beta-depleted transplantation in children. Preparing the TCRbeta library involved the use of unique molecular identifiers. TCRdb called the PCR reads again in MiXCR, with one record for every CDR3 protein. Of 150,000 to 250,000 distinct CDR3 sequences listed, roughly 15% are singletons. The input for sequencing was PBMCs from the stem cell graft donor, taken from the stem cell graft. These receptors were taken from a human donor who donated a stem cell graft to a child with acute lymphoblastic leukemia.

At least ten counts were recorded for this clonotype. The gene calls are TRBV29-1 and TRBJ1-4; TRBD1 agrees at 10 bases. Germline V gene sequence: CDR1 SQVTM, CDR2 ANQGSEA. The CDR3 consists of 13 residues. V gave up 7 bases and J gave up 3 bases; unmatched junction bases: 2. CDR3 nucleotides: TGCAGCGGCGGGACAGGGGCTAATGAAAAACTGTTTTTT. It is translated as CSGGTGANEKLFF.

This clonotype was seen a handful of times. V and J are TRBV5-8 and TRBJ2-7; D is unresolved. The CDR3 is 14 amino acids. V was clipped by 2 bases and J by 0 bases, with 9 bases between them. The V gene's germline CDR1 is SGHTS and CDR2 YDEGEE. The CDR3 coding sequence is TGTGCCAGCAGCTTAAACGGCTTCTCCTACGAGCAGTACTTC. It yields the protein CASSLNGFSYEQYF.

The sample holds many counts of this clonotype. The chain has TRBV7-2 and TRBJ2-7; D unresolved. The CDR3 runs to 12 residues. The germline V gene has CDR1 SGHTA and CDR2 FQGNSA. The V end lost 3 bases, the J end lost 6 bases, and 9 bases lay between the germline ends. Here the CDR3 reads CASSLGFGEQYF. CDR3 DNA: TGTGCCAGCAGCTTGGGGTTCGGCGAGCAGTACTTC.

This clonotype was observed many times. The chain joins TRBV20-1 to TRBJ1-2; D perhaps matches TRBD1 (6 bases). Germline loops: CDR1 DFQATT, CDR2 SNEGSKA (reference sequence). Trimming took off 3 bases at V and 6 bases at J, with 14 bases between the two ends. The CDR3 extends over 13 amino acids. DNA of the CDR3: TGCAGTGCTAGTAACCCAGGGGATGATGGCTACACCTTC. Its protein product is CSASNPGDDGYTF.

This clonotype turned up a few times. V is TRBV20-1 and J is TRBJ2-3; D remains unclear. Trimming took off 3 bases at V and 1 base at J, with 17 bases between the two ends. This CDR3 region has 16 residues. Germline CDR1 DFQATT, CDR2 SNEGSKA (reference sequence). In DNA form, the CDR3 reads TGCAGTGCTAGGAAACTCAGTTTCCAGGGCACAGATACGCAGTATTTT. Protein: CSARKLSFQGTDTQYF.

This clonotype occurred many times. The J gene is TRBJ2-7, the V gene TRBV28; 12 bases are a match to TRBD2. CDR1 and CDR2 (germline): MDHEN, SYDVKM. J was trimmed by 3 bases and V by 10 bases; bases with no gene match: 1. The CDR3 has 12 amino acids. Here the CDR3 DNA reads TGTGCCACGGGACTAGCGGGCTACGAGCAGTACTTC. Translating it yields CATGLAGYEQYF.

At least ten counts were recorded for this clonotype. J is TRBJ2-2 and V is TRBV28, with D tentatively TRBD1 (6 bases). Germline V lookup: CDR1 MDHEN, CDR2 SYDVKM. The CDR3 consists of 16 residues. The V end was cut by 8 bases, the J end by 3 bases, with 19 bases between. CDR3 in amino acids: CASSAAGDGDTGELFF. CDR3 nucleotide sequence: TGTGCCAGCTCCGCGGCAGGGGATGGCGACACCGGGGAGCTGTTTTTT. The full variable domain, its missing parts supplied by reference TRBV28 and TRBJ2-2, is DVKVTQSSRYLVKRTGEKVFLECVQDMDHENMFWYRQDPGLGLRLIYFSYDVKMKEKGDIPEGYSVSREKKERFSLILESASTNQTSMYLCASSAAGDGDTGELFFGEGSRLTVL.

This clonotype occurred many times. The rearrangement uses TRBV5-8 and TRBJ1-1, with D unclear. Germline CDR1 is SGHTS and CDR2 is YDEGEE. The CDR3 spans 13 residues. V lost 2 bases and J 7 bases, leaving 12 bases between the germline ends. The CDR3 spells CASSFSSINEAFF. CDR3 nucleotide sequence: TGTGCCAGCAGCTTTTCCAGTATTAATGAAGCTTTCTTT.

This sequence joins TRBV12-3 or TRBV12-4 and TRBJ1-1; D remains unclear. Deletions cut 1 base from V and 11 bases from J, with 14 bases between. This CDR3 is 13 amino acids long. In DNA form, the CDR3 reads TGTGCCAGCAGTTTAGGCCGCGCCCCGCCGGCTTTCTTT. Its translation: CASSLGRAPPAFF.

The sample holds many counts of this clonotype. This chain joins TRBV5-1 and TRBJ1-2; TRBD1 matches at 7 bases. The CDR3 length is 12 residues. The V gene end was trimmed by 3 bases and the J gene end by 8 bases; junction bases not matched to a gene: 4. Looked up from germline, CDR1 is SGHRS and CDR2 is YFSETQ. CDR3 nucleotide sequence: TGCGCCAGCAGCTGGGGGACAGACGGCTACACCTTC. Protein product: CASSWGTDGYTF.

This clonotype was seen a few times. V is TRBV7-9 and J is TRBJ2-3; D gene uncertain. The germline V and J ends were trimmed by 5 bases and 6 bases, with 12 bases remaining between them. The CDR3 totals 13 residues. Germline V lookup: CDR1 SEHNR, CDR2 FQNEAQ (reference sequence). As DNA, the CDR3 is TGTGCCAGCAGCGCACAGCAAGCCGATACGCAGTATTTT. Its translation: CASSAQQADTQYF.

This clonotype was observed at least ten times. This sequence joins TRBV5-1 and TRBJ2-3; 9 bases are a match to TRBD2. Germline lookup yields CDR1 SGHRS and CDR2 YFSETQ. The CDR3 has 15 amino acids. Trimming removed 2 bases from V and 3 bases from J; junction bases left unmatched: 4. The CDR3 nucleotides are TGCGCCAGCAGCTTTGGTAGCGGGAGTACAGATACGCAGTATTTT. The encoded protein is CASSFGSGSTDTQYF.

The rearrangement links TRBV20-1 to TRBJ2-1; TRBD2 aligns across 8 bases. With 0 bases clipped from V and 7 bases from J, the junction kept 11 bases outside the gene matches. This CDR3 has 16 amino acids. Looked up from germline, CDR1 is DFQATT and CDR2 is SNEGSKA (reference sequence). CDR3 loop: CSARDNPGLVGNEQFF. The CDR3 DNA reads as TGCAGTGCTAGAGATAATCCGGGACTAGTTGGGAATGAGCAGTTCTTC.

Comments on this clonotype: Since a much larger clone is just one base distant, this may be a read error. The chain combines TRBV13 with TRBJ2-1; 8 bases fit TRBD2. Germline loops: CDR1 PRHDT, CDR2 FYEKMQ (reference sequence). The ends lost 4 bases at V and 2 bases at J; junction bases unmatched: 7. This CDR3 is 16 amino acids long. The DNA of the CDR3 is TGTGCCAGCAGCTCCTCTACTAGCGGCACCTACAATGAGCAGTTCTTC. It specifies CASSSSTSGTYNEQFF.

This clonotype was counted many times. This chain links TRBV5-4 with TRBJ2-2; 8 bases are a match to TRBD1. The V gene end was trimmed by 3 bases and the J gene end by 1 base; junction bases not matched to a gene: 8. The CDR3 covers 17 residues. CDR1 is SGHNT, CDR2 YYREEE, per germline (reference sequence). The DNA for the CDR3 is TGTGCCAGCAGCTCCCGGATGGGGACAGGGAACACCGGGGAGCTGTTTTTT. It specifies CASSSRMGTGNTGELFF.

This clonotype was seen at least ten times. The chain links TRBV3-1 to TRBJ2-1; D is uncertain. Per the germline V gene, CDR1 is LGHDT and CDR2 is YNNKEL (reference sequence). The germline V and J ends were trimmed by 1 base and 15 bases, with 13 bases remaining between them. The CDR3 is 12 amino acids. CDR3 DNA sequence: TGTGCCAGCAGCCAAGTGTCTCGAGACGTGTTCTTC. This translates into CASSQVSRDVFF.

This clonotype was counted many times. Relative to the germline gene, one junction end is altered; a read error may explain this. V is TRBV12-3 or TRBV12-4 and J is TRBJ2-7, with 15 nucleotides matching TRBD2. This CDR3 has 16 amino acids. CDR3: CASSLSPGTSGRPMAF. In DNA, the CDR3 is TGTGCCAGCAGTTTGAGCCCCGGGACTAGCGGGAGGCCCATGGCGTTC.

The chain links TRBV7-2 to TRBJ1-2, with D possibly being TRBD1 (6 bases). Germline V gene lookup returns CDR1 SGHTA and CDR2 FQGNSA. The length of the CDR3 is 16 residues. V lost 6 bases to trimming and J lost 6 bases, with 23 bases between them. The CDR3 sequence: CASRGGREGVADGYTF. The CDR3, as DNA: TGTGCCAGCAGGGGGGGGAGGGAGGGGGTCGCAGATGGCTACACCTTC.

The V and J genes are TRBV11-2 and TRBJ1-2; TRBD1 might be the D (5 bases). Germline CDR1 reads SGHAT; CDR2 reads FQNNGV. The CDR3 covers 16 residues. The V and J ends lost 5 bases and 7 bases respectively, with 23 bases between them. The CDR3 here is CASSRGAGDFSSGYTF. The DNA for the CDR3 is TGTGCCAGCAGCCGCGGGGCGGGGGACTTCTCGTCTGGCTACACCTTC.

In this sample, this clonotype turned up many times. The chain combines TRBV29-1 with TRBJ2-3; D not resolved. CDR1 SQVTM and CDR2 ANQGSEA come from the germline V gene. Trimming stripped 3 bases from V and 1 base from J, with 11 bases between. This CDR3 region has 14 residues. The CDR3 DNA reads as TGCAGCGTTGAGAGTAGTAGGGGCACAGATACGCAGTATTTT. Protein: CSVESSRGTDTQYF.

The CDR3 sequence: CASSLVGNSNQPQHF. DNA of the CDR3: TGTGCCAGCAGCTTGGTTGGGAATAGCAATCAGCCCCAGCATTTT. The V gene is TRBV5-5, the J gene TRBJ1-5; D is uncertain. The V end was cut by 0 bases, the J end by 0 bases, with 7 bases between. The CDR3 consists of 15 residues. CDR1 SGHKS and CDR2 YYEKEE come from the germline V gene (reference sequence).

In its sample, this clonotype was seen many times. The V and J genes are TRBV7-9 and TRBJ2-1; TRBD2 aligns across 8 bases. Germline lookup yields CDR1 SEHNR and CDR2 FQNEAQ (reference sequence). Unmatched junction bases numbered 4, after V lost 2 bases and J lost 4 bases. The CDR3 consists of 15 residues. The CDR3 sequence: CASSLLAGRYNEQFF. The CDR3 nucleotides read TGTGCCAGCAGCTTATTAGCGGGACGGTACAATGAGCAGTTCTTC.

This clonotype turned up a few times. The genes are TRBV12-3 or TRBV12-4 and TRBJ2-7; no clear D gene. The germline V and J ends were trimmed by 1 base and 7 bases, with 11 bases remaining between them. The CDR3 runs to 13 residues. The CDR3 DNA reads TGTGCCAGCAGTTTAGGGGCCCTCGGGGAGCAGTACTTC. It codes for CASSLGALGEQYF.

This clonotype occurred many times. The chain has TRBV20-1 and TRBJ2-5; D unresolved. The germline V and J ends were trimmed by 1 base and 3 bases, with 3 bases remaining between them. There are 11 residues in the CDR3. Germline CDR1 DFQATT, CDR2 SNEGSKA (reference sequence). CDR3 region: CSARGEETQYF. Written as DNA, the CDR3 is TGCAGTGCTAGAGGGGAAGAGACCCAGTACTTC.

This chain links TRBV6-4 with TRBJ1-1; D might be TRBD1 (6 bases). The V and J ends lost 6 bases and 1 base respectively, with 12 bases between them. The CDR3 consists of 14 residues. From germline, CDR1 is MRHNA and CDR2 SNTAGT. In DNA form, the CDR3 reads TGTGCCAGCAGCGAGAACAGGGAGAACACTGAAGCTTTCTTT. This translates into CASSENRENTEAFF.